The rows below give T cell receptor beta chains drawn from one sample of a study of shared clonotypes between healthy human individuals. Libraries were prepared by immunoSEQ multiplex PCR; TCRdb keeps only in-frame clonotypes and omits some of them. The sample yields 1.5 million to 2.5 million clones, 85% to 95% seen once. The specimen was naive CD8+ T cells sorted from blood. The receptors shown here come from a man aged 18 to 35 in good health. Both conserved end residues are part of each CDR3. D genes are given only for firm matches. The size of a clone is reported for some rows only, either as once, few or many, or as a class for expanded clones.

abundance	v_gene	d_gene	j_gene	CDR3nt	CDR3aa
once	TRBV5-4	TRBD1	TRBJ2-1	TGTGCCAGCAGCTTGACAGGGGACGCCTACAATGAGCAGTTCTTC	CASSLTGDAYNEQFF
-	TRBV27	-	TRBJ2-5	TGTGCCAGCAGTTTAGGGGGGCAGGGGTTAGAGACCCAGTACTTC	CASSLGGQGLETQYF
-	TRBV5-1	-	TRBJ2-3	TGCGCCAGCAGCTTACGTGGGGGGCCCACAGATACGCAGTATTTT	CASSLRGGPTDTQYF
-	TRBV7-9	-	TRBJ2-2	TGTGCCAGCAGCAATAGCGTGGGGGACGGGGAGCTGTTTTTT	CASSNSVGDGELFF
-	TRBV6-6	-	TRBJ2-2	TGTGCCAGCATGAACGGTGCCGGGGAGCTGTTTTTT	CASMNGAGELFF
-	TRBV5-6	-	TRBJ1-1	TGTGCCAGCAGCTTGATAGGGACACCTGAAGCTTTCTTT	CASSLIGTPEAFF
-	TRBV6-5	-	TRBJ2-1	TGTGCCAGCAGTTACTTAGGCAGCTCCTACAATGAGCAGTTCTTC	CASSYLGSSYNEQFF
-	TRBV7-2	-	TRBJ1-4	TGTGCCAGCAGCTGGTCAGAGACAACTAATGAAAAACTGTTTTTT	CASSWSETTNEKLFF
-	TRBV30	TRBD2	TRBJ2-1	TGTGCCTGGAGTGGACTAGCGGGAGTCGGGTTTACAAACGCGAGCTCCTACAATGAGCAGTTCTTC	CAWSGLAGVGFTNASSYNEQFF
-	TRBV6-5	-	TRBJ2-1	TGTGCCAGCAGCCCCAATCTAAATGAGCAGTTCTTC	CASSPNLNEQFF